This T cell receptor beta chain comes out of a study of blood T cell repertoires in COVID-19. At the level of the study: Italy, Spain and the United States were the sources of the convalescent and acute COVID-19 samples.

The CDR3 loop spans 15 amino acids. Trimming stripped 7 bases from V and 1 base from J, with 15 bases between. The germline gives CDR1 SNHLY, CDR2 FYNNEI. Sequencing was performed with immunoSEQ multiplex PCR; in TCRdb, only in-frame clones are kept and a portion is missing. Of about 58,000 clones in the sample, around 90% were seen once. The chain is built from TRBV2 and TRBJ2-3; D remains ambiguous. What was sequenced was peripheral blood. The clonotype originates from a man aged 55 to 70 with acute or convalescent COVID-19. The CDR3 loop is CASKGEALGTDTQYF. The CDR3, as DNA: TGTGCCAGCAAAGGAGAGGCACTGGGCACAGATACGCAGTATTTT.